These T cell receptor beta chains were read from a single sample in a study of shared clonotypes between healthy human individuals. Clones were read by immunoSEQ multiplex PCR, and TCRdb kept only the in-frame ones, dropping some. The table lists about 2 million clones, around 95% of them singletons. The sequenced sample was naive CD4+ T cells sorted from blood. Receptors were obtained from a man between 18 and 35 years old in good health. Both conserved end residues are part of each CDR3. Fields, in order: D gene, V gene, clone size, J gene, CDR3 protein, CDR3 DNA. D genes are given only for firm matches. Clone size, where shown, is once, few, many, or a class for clones that have expanded.

TRBD2,TRBV10-3,-,TRBJ2-1,CAISGGLEVYNEQFF,TGTGCCATCAGTGGGGGACTAGAGGTCTACAATGAGCAGTTCTTC
-,TRBV7-9,few,TRBJ2-2,CASSSPPRLLF,TGTGCCAGCAGTTCTCCCCCACGGCTGCTTTTT
-,TRBV11-2,-,TRBJ2-7,CATAGSYEQYF,TGTGCTACGGCAGGGTCCTACGAGCAGTACTTC
TRBD2,TRBV7-2,once,TRBJ2-2,CASSLALAGMTGELFF,TGTGCCAGCAGCTTAGCGCTAGCGGGTATGACCGGGGAGCTGTTTTTT
-,TRBV11-2,-,TRBJ2-3,CASAKRTATDTQYF,TGTGCCAGCGCAAAAAGGACGGCCACAGATACGCAGTATTTT
-,TRBV7-2,-,TRBJ2-2,CASSLVRLNTGELFF,TGTGCCAGCAGCTTAGTACGGCTGAACACCGGGGAGCTGTTTTTT
-,TRBV28,once,TRBJ2-7,CASSLNRASAYEQYF,TGTGCCAGCAGTTTAAACAGGGCGTCAGCCTACGAGCAGTACTTC
-,TRBV2,-,TRBJ2-3,CASPETFTDTQYF,TGTGCCAGCCCCGAGACCTTCACAGATACGCAGTATTTT
TRBD2,TRBV6-5,-,TRBJ2-7,CASSPPGGPYEQYF,TGTGCCAGCAGCCCTCCGGGAGGGCCCTACGAGCAGTACTTC
-,TRBV5-8,-,TRBJ1-5,CASSRPRRQLNQPQHF,TGTGCCAGCAGCCGCCCCCGAAGACAGTTGAATCAGCCCCAGCATTTT
-,TRBV5-1,-,TRBJ2-3,CASSLTDTQYF,TGCGCCAGCAGCTTGACGGATACGCAGTATTTT
-,TRBV7-6,-,TRBJ2-1,CASSLRSNTGFNEQFF,TGTGCCAGCAGCTTACGTTCGAACACAGGTTTCAATGAGCAGTTCTTC
-,TRBV7-6,-,TRBJ1-1,CASSLASGAYAEAFF,TGTGCCAGCAGCTTAGCCTCAGGAGCCTACGCTGAAGCTTTCTTT
-,TRBV15,-,TRBJ1-4,CATSRAPGSHEKLFF,TGTGCCACCAGCAGAGCCCCGGGGAGCCACGAAAAACTGTTTTTT
TRBD2,TRBV4-3,-,TRBJ2-1,CASSQDTLTSGRSSYNEQFF,TGCGCCAGCAGCCAAGATACCCTGACTAGCGGGAGGAGCTCCTACAATGAGCAGTTCTTC
TRBD1,TRBV7-2,few,TRBJ1-2,CASSPATGGGENGYTF,TGTGCCAGCAGCCCCGCGACAGGGGGCGGCGAGAATGGCTACACCTTC
-,TRBV7-2,-,TRBJ1-1,CASSLDLFGPPTEAFF,TGTGCCAGCAGCTTAGACCTTTTCGGTCCACCCACTGAAGCTTTCTTT
TRBD2,TRBV9,-,TRBJ2-1,CASSVWSGGNEQFF,TGTGCCAGCAGCGTATGGAGCGGGGGTAATGAGCAGTTCTTC
-,TRBV5-1,-,TRBJ1-3,CASSLAKHSGPGNTIYF,TGCGCCAGCAGCTTGGCCAAACACTCGGGACCTGGAAACACCATATATTTT
TRBD2,TRBV30,-,TRBJ2-5,CAWGMGLAGGETQYF,TGTGCCTGGGGAATGGGACTAGCAGGAGGAGAGACCCAGTACTTC
-,TRBV29-1,-,TRBJ1-1,CSVAVNTEAFF,TGCAGCGTTGCGGTAAACACTGAAGCTTTCTTT
TRBD1,TRBV6-6,-,TRBJ2-7,CASSYSLEGAREQYF,TGTGCCAGCAGTTACTCGCTCGAGGGGGCGAGGGAGCAGTACTTC
-,TRBV28,-,TRBJ2-5,CASKASNGETQYF,TGTGCCAGCAAGGCTAGCAATGGAGAGACCCAGTACTTC
-,TRBV7-2,-,TRBJ2-3,CASSFGGTDTQYF,TGTGCCAGCAGCTTCGGCGGCACAGATACGCAGTATTTT
-,TRBV2,-,TRBJ1-6,CASSDLGVRLFPWGSPLHF,TGTGCCAGCAGTGACCTGGGTGTCAGGTTATTTCCTTGGGGTTCACCCCTCCACTTT
TRBD2,TRBV6-5,-,TRBJ2-4,CASSRGGIENIQYF,TGTGCCAGCAGTCGCGGGGGGATCGAAAACATTCAGTACTTC
TRBD1,TRBV9,-,TRBJ2-1,CASSVEGQANEQFF,TGTGCCAGCAGCGTAGAAGGACAGGCGAATGAGCAGTTCTTC
-,TRBV4-2,-,TRBJ1-3,CASSQAGGVGNTIYF,TGTGCCAGCAGCCAAGCTGGGGGCGTTGGAAACACCATATATTTT
-,TRBV7-2,-,TRBJ2-6,CASGLSGANVLTF,TGTGCCAGCGGCCTCTCTGGGGCCAACGTCCTGACTTTC
-,TRBV30,-,TRBJ2-7,CAWSFRVEGQYF,TGTGCCTGGAGTTTTCGGGTTGAGGGGCAGTACTTC
-,TRBV27,-,TRBJ1-5,CASSYTGYSNQPQHF,TGTGCCAGCAGTTATACAGGGTATAGCAATCAGCCCCAGCATTTT
TRBD1,TRBV11-2,-,TRBJ1-5,CASSLYQTGGSNQPQHF,TGTGCCAGCAGCTTATACCAGACAGGGGGGAGCAATCAGCCCCAGCATTTT
TRBD1,TRBV5-1,-,TRBJ2-7,CASSSVRQGGEQYF,TGCGCCAGCAGCTCAGTCCGACAGGGGGGAGAGCAGTACTTC
-,TRBV19,-,TRBJ1-5,CATLRAGYNQPQHF,TGTGCCACCCTCAGGGCAGGGTACAATCAGCCCCAGCATTTT
-,TRBV6-6,-,TRBJ2-5,CASSSNRDSETQYF,TGTGCCAGCAGCTCTAACAGGGATTCAGAGACCCAGTACTTC
TRBD2,TRBV2,-,TRBJ2-2,CASSVAGGNTGELFF,TGTGCCAGCAGTGTCGCGGGAGGGAACACCGGGGAGCTGTTTTTT
TRBD1,TRBV5-1,once,TRBJ1-2,CASSSSGTGVDGYTF,TGCGCCAGCAGCTCATCCGGGACAGGGGTAGATGGCTACACCTTC
-,TRBV6-1,-,TRBJ2-1,CASSERSSYNEQFF,TGTGCCAGCAGTGAGAGATCCTCCTACAATGAGCAGTTCTTC
-,TRBV10-3,-,TRBJ2-5,CAISEPTGGSRTQYF,TGTGCCATCAGTGAGCCTACAGGAGGTTCACGGACCCAGTACTTC
-,TRBV7-7,-,TRBJ2-2,CAINPGTTTGELFF,TGTGCTATAAATCCCGGGACGACCACCGGGGAGCTGTTTTTT